This section outlines one TCR beta chain sequence together with its context. Its antigen is still unknown. The data originate from a study of T cell repertoires in cytomegalovirus infection. For the study at large: In the study, CMV epitopes included recently identified HLA-C-restricted and well-studied HLA-B-restricted ones. Shared public TCR beta signatures pointed to both CMV infection and a matching HLA type. Study findings and constraints: Cumulative public TCR beta family frequency identified carriers of CMV plus the relevant HLA. The response measured ex vivo was dominated by TCR beta clonotypes (HLA-C-restricted and CMV-specific).

The CDR3 has 14 amino acids. The ends were cut back, 5 bases at V and 8 bases at J, with 15 bases in the middle. CDR1 is LNHNV and CDR2 is YYDKDF in the germline V gene (reference sequence). TCRdb independently ran MiXCR on the reads; one entry per CDR3 protein. The table has 800,000 to 950,000 distinct CDR3 sequences, approximately 32% seen once. This TCR was recovered from a human donor in good health (CMV status not recorded). Some clones in this sample may be carry-over from other donors' samples. This rearrangement joins TRBV15 to TRBJ2-2; possible D gene TRBD1, 5 bases. The source material was cultured CD8+ T cells from PBMCs, sampled from culture after CMV antigen stimulation. CDR3 nucleotide sequence: TGTGCCACCAGCTTCCAAGGGGCGCAAGGGGAGCTGTTTTTT. It specifies CATSFQGAQGELFF.